This T cell receptor beta chain is from a study of T cells in Graves' hyperthyroidism and ophthalmopathy. Amplification of TCR beta CDR3 regions was performed using RNA transcripts as template. An initial round of RT-PCR targeting the TCR CDR3 relied on the HTBI primer set. TCRdb ran MiXCR on the multiplex PCR reads and lists one entry per CDR3 protein. The sample lists some 350,000 distinct CDR3 sequences, 20% to 25% seen once, with over 70% in the top ten. This clonotype was seen a handful of times. There are 15 residues in the CDR3. Germline loops: CDR1 MDHEN, CDR2 SYDVKM. V was shortened by 5 bases and J by 7 bases, with 20 bases between the two germline ends. The study enrolled patients aged 18 to 65 with newly diagnosed hyperthyroidism of under 2 months' duration.

The chain employs TRBV28 and TRBJ1-2; D is unclear. This receptor was taken from a man aged 45-65 years with Graves' hyperthyroidism. Sequenced input: blood. In nucleotides, the CDR3 is TGTGCCAGCAGTCCTGGGAGCCAGGCGTCTGGTGGCTACACCTTC. Encoded protein: CASSPGSQASGGYTF.